The rows below give T cell receptor beta chains drawn from one sample of a study of T cell repertoires in cytomegalovirus infection. MiXCR, run by TCRdb on the reads, gives a single entry per CDR3 protein. The repertoire holds about 600,000 distinct CDR3 sequences, with roughly 26% as singletons. Input material: CD8+ T cells from PBMCs. The receptors were gathered from a human donor in good health (CMV status not recorded). Some clones in this sample may be carry-over from other donors' samples. Both conserved end residues are part of each CDR3. A D gene is named only where the DNA matches it firmly. Part of the rows lack a size; the others show once, few, many or a class for expanded clones.

CDR3 DNA | CDR3 protein | clone size | V gene | D gene | J gene
TGTGCCAGCAGCCGGGAGGAGTACACCGGGGAGCTGTTTTTT | CASSREEYTGELFF | . | TRBV6-2/TRBV6-3 | TRBD2 | TRBJ2-2
TGTGCCAGCACTGGGCCAGGATCTCAAGAGACCCAGTACTTC | CASTGPGSQETQYF | few | TRBV6-1 | . | TRBJ2-5
TGTGCCAGCAGCTTAGCGGGGACAGTCCCTGAAGCTTTCTTT | CASSLAGTVPEAFF | many | TRBV7-9 | TRBD1 | TRBJ1-1
TGCAGCGTTGAAGATCGGGCAGACACAGATACGCAGTATTTT | CSVEDRADTDTQYF | few | TRBV29-1 | . | TRBJ2-3
TGTGCCAGCAGTCTCTCAGACTTAACCTCCACGCAGTATTTT | CASSLSDLTSTQYF | many | TRBV12-3/TRBV12-4 | . | TRBJ2-3
TGTGCCATCAGGTTCGAACAGGGATCAGCCTACAATGAGCAGTTCTTC | CAIRFEQGSAYNEQFF | few | TRBV10-3 | . | TRBJ2-1
TGCAGTGCTAGAGATCCCCGAGGAAGCGGGGGCACAGATACGCAGTATTTT | CSARDPRGSGGTDTQYF | . | TRBV20-1 | TRBD2 | TRBJ2-3
TGTGCCAGCAGCCAAGATCCCAGGGGACCGGCCGGGGAGCTGTTTTTT | CASSQDPRGPAGELFF | . | TRBV3-1 | . | TRBJ2-2
TGCAGCGGGGGACTGAACTACGAGCAGTACTTC | CSGGLNYEQYF | . | TRBV29-1 | . | TRBJ2-7
TGTGCCAGCAGCGCCCGGGACGACGCGATAGCGGGGTTCACAGATACGCAGTATTTT | CASSARDDAIAGFTDTQYF | . | TRBV7-9 | TRBD2 | TRBJ2-3
TGTGCCAGCAGCCCCTCCCTGTCGGACTACAATGAGCAGTTCTTC | CASSPSLSDYNEQFF | . | TRBV13 | . | TRBJ2-1
TGTGCCAGCAGTTTTGTGGTAGAAGCTTTCTTT | CASSFVVEAFF | . | TRBV28 | . | TRBJ1-1
TGTGCCAGCAGTGAGGGACCTAATGGAAATAATTCACCCCTCCACTTT | CASSEGPNGNNSPLHF | . | TRBV6-2/TRBV6-3 | . | TRBJ1-6
TGTGCCAGCAGTCGCCAGGTGGATACGCAGTATTTT | CASSRQVDTQYF | . | TRBV14 | . | TRBJ2-3
TGTGCCAGCAGCCTTTCCAATTGGGGGTCTCGGGAGCTGTTTTTT | CASSLSNWGSRELFF | . | TRBV7-9 | . | TRBJ2-2
TGTGCCAGTAGCCAAAACTTAGCGGGAACAGATACGCAGTATTTT | CASSQNLAGTDTQYF | many | TRBV19 | TRBD2 | TRBJ2-3
TGCGCCAGCAGCCCCAAACCCTCAGGGGCCAGTAACTATGGCTACACCTTC | CASSPKPSGASNYGYTF | few | TRBV4-3 | . | TRBJ1-2
TGTGCCAGCAGCTTAGAGCCTAGCGGGGGTCGCTGGGATGAGCAGTTCTTC | CASSLEPSGGRWDEQFF | many | TRBV7-6 | TRBD2 | TRBJ2-1
TGTGCCAGCAGCCAGGACAGGGAAGACAACGGGGAGCTGTTTTTT | CASSQDREDNGELFF | . | TRBV6-5 | TRBD1 | TRBJ2-2
TGTGCCAGCAGTTTCAGACTAGCGGGGGGCCCTAGCTCTGGGGCCAACGTCCTGACTTTC | CASSFRLAGGPSSGANVLTF | . | TRBV28 | TRBD2 | TRBJ2-6
TGCAGTGCTAGACGAACAAGCTCTGGGGCCAACGTCCTGACTTTC | CSARRTSSGANVLTF | many | TRBV20-1 | . | TRBJ2-6
TGTGCCAGCAGCTCGAGCGGGGGGGCCTATGAGACCCAGTACTTC | CASSSSGGAYETQYF | many | TRBV7-2 | TRBD2 | TRBJ2-5
TGTGCCAGCAGCCAAGAAGGGACAGGGGCGATCTCGCTTGGCTACACCTTC | CASSQEGTGAISLGYTF | few | TRBV4-2 | TRBD1 | TRBJ1-2
TGTGCCAGCAGTGAAACACAGGGTTACACTGAAGCTTTCTTT | CASSETQGYTEAFF | many | TRBV12-3/TRBV12-4 | . | TRBJ1-1
TGTGCCAGCAGCGTCCCCCGATTAGATCACAATGAGCAGTTCTTC | CASSVPRLDHNEQFF | . | TRBV6-5 | . | TRBJ2-1
TGTGCCAGCAGGCAAGAGGAGAAGAACACTGAAGCTTTCTTT | CASRQEEKNTEAFF | . | TRBV12-3/TRBV12-4 | . | TRBJ1-1
TGTGCCAGCAGCTTAGAAACTAGCGGGGCGGAGACCCAGTACTTC | CASSLETSGAETQYF | . | TRBV7-6 | TRBD2 | TRBJ2-5
TGTGCCAGCGCTTCGGACAGCTCTAGCACAGATACGCAGTATTTT | CASASDSSSTDTQYF | many | TRBV12-3/TRBV12-4 | . | TRBJ2-3
TGCGCCAGCAGCTTGGGAGGGAGGGGAAGTCTCACTGAAGCTTTCTTT | CASSLGGRGSLTEAFF | . | TRBV5-1 | . | TRBJ1-1
TGTGCCAGCAACCTTCGGGACACCTATAATTCACCCCTCCACTTT | CASNLRDTYNSPLHF | . | TRBV19 | . | TRBJ1-6
TGTGCCAGCAGTTTTCTCAGCGGGGGGGCCCTCGGTACGCAGTATTTT | CASSFLSGGALGTQYF | few | TRBV28 | TRBD2 | TRBJ2-3
TGTGCCAGCTCTAAAGGGGCCTCAACCACAGATACGCAGTATTTT | CASSKGASTTDTQYF | few | TRBV6-5 | . | TRBJ2-3
TGTGCCAGCAGCCAAGTCCCTTTCGGTTTGGCCCAAGAGACCCAGTACTTC | CASSQVPFGLAQETQYF | . | TRBV14 | . | TRBJ2-5
TGTGCCAGCAGCTTAGCGGGGGACGGGGCCTACGAGCAGTACTTC | CASSLAGDGAYEQYF | many | TRBV7-6 | . | TRBJ2-7
TGTGCCAGCAGCCTACAGGGGTCTCGAGGCTACGAGCAGTACTTC | CASSLQGSRGYEQYF | . | TRBV13 | TRBD1 | TRBJ2-7
TGTGCCAGCAGTTACTCGATGGGACAAGGGGCCGGGGAGCTGTTTTTT | CASSYSMGQGAGELFF | . | TRBV6-6 | . | TRBJ2-2
TGTGCCACCCAGGGGAGGAGCAATCAGCCCCAGCATTTT | CATQGRSNQPQHF | few | TRBV6-2/TRBV6-3 | . | TRBJ1-5
TGTGCCAGCAGTGAAACTTCTCTAGCGGGGGCAGATACGCAGTATTTT | CASSETSLAGADTQYF | few | TRBV6-1 | TRBD2 | TRBJ2-3
TGCAGCGTCCCAGGTCGCTCAGGGGAGCTGTTTTTT | CSVPGRSGELFF | . | TRBV29-1 | . | TRBJ2-2
TGTGCCAGCAGTGAGGTTCTGTCGAACACTGAAGCTTTCTTT | CASSEVLSNTEAFF | . | TRBV6-1 | . | TRBJ1-1
TGTGCCAGCAGCCAAGATACGGAGGGTTCTTCCTACGAGCAGTACTTC | CASSQDTEGSSYEQYF | . | TRBV4-2 | . | TRBJ2-7
TGTGCCAGCAGTGGCCGGGACAGGGGGAAAGAGACCCAGTACTTC | CASSGRDRGKETQYF | . | TRBV6-5 | TRBD1 | TRBJ2-5
TGTGCCAGCAGCTTTCGGGGAGGAAACACTGAAGCTTTCTTT | CASSFRGGNTEAFF | many | TRBV7-6 | . | TRBJ1-1
TGCAGTATAACAGGGGCCCAAGAAGCTTTCTTT | CSITGAQEAFF | few | TRBV20-1 | TRBD1 | TRBJ1-1
TGTGCCAGCAGCCCGCGGGGGGGGTACTTCAATGAGCAGTTCTTC | CASSPRGGYFNEQFF | . | TRBV7-6 | TRBD2 | TRBJ2-1
TGTGCCAGCTCAACGTCTTGGGACAGCATATATCTGAACACTGAAGCTTTCTTT | CASSTSWDSIYLNTEAFF | . | TRBV18 | TRBD1 | TRBJ1-1
TGTGCCAGCAGATTCCAAGGGGCTGGGAACACCGGGGAGCTGTTTTTT | CASRFQGAGNTGELFF | . | TRBV25-1 | . | TRBJ2-2
TGTGCCAGCAGTTACTCGATCGGACTCGGACGGAACACTGAAGCTTTCTTT | CASSYSIGLGRNTEAFF | few | TRBV6-5 | . | TRBJ1-1
TGCAGCGTTGAGGACGGTTACGGGGCCAACGTCCTGACTTTC | CSVEDGYGANVLTF | . | TRBV29-1 | . | TRBJ2-6
TGTGCCAGCAGTTCCTCAATTGAGCACTCCTACGAGCAGTACTTC | CASSSSIEHSYEQYF | few | TRBV12-3/TRBV12-4 | . | TRBJ2-7
TGTGCCAGCAGCCAACCCGGGGGAGACTATGGCTACACCTTC | CASSQPGGDYGYTF | many | TRBV7-9 | . | TRBJ1-2
TGCAGTGCTAGATATGGGGTATCCTACAATGAGCAGTTCTTC | CSARYGVSYNEQFF | few | TRBV20-1 | . | TRBJ2-1
TGTGCCAGCACTCCTGGGGGGGGGCAGACCCAGTACTTC | CASTPGGGQTQYF | few | TRBV12-3/TRBV12-4 | . | TRBJ2-5
TGCAGTGCTAGAGATTCCCTATATGAGCTGTATGGCTACACCTTC | CSARDSLYELYGYTF | few | TRBV20-1 | . | TRBJ1-2